What follows are 25 T cell receptor beta chains derived from one specimen sequenced in a study of breast tumors, draining lymph nodes, adjacent tissues. Samples came from axillary lymph nodes draining the breast cancer. MiXCR, run by TCRdb on the multiplex PCR reads, gives a single entry per CDR3 protein. The sample shows around 170,000 distinct CDR3 sequences, around a third of them seen only once. The sequenced sample was axillary lymph node tissue. Source of these receptors: a female donor with breast cancer. Some clones in this sample may be carry-over from other donors' samples.

The rearrangement joins TRBV19 to TRBJ1-1, with 7 bases lining up with TRBD1. The CDR3 extends over 18 amino acids. Trimming took 0 bases from V and 5 from J; bases not matched to a gene: 15. The V gene's germline CDR1 is LNHDA and CDR2 SQIVND (reference sequence). The CDR3 DNA reads as TGTGCCAGTAGTATAGATTTAGAGGGGGCGACGATTGGAACTGAAGCTTTCTTT. Protein sequence: CASSIDLEGATIGTEAFF.

Note on this clonotype: This could be a read error, since a much larger clone is one nucleotide away. The chain employs TRBV11-1 and TRBJ2-5; D uncertain. Germline CDR1 is SGHAT and CDR2 is FQDESV (reference sequence). The CDR3 has 14 amino acids. Trimming took 5 bases from V and 9 from J, leaving 19 bases between them. DNA for the CDR3: TGTGCCAGCAGCCAGACTTCCAAGGCCGAGGCCCAGTACTTC. Its protein is CASSQTSKAEAQYF.

This clonotype was detected ten times or more. The chain uses TRBV12-3 or TRBV12-4 and TRBJ2-3; D may be TRBD1 (6 bases). V was trimmed by 5 bases and J by 1 base, leaving 13 bases between them. The CDR3 is 15 residues long. The CDR3: CASSTPGAGTDTQYF. Here the CDR3 DNA reads TGTGCCAGCAGTACCCCAGGGGCTGGCACAGATACGCAGTATTTT.

Turning to this clonotype: Sequence at one end of the junction differs from germline and may be a read error. The chain is built from TRBV7-9 and TRBJ1-4; tentative D call: TRBD1 (5 bases). CDR1 is SEHNR, CDR2 FQNEAQ, per germline (reference sequence). This CDR3 is 15 amino acids long. The CDR3 DNA sequence: TGTGCCAGCAGCTTAGTTAGGGGAAGGGATGAAAAACTGGTTTTT. Its translation: CASSLVRGRDEKLVF. Combining the CDR3 with reference TRBV7-9 and TRBJ1-4 gives the whole variable domain DTGVSQNPRHKITKRGQNVTFRCDPISEHNRLYWYRQTLGQGPEFLTYFQNEAQLEKSRLLSDRFSAERPKGSFSTLEIQRTEQGDSAMYLCASSLVRGRDEKLVFGSGTQLSVL.

This clonotype has more than one count but fewer than ten. A read error is possible here, since a much larger clone lies one base away. V is TRBV9 and J is TRBJ2-2; possible D gene TRBD2, 6 bases. Trimming took off 8 bases at V and 5 bases at J, with 16 bases between the two ends. The CDR3 covers 14 residues. The germline V gene has CDR1 SGDLS and CDR2 YYNGEE. This chain's CDR3 is CASGTGDGTGELFF. CDR3 DNA: TGTGCCAGTGGTACGGGGGACGGGACCGGGGAGCTGTTTTTT.

This clonotype was counted at least ten times. The chain uses TRBV19 and TRBJ1-2; D gene uncertain. The V end was cut by 3 bases, the J end by 2 bases, with 13 bases between. Germline assignment: CDR1 LNHDA and CDR2 SQIVND (reference sequence). The CDR3 is 15 amino acids. Here the CDR3 DNA reads TGTGCCAGTAGTATCCGGACGCAAGGCAACTATGGCTACACCTTC. Translating gives CASSIRTQGNYGYTF.

In the case of this clonotype: A read error is possible here, since a much larger clone lies one base away. The rearrangement joins TRBV6-1 to TRBJ2-7; D remains unclear. V was pared by 2 bases and J by 0 bases, with 5 bases between. The germline gives CDR1 MNHNS, CDR2 SASEGT. The CDR3 has 13 residues. The CDR3 DNA sequence: TGTGCCAGCAGTGAATACAGCTCCTACGAGCAGTACTTC. It encodes CASSEYSSYEQYF.

At least ten counts were recorded for this clonotype. The chain links TRBV9 to TRBJ2-2; TRBD2 aligns across 7 bases. This CDR3 region has 16 residues. Trimming at V came to 3 bases and at J to 0 bases, leaving 5 bases not matched to a gene. Germline-derived CDR1 and CDR2 are SGDLS and YYNGEE. CDR3 nucleotides: TGTGCCAGCAGCGGCGGACTAGAGGCGAACACCGGGGAGCTGTTTTTT. This encodes CASSGGLEANTGELFF. Combining the CDR3 with reference TRBV9 and TRBJ2-2 gives the whole variable domain DSGVTQTPKHLITATGQRVTLRCSPRSGDLSVYWYQQSLDQGLQFLIQYYNGEERAKGNILERFSAQQFPDLHSELNLSSLELGDSALYFCASSGGLEANTGELFFGEGSRLTVL.

This clonotype was counted ten times or more. This chain links TRBV25-1 with TRBJ2-1, with unresolved D. Germline V lookup: CDR1 MGHDK, CDR2 SYGVNS. V gave up 5 bases and J gave up 8 bases, with 13 bases separating them. The CDR3 runs to 13 residues. The CDR3 DNA follows: TGTGCCAGCAGTATGTTTAAGAGCGATGAGCAGTTCTTC. Translated: CASSMFKSDEQFF. The full variable domain, with the rest looked up from reference TRBV25-1 and TRBJ2-1, is EADIYQTPRYLVIGTGKKITLECSQTMGHDKMYWYQQDPGMELHLIHYSYGVNSTEKGDLSSESTVSRIRTEHFPLTLESARPSHTSQYLCASSMFKSDEQFFGPGTRLTVL.

This chain uses TRBV19 with TRBJ1-1; 9 nucleotides agree with TRBD1. V was clipped by 5 bases and J by 3 bases; unmatched bases: 1. CDR1 and CDR2 (germline): LNHDA, SQIVND (reference sequence). The CDR3 totals 13 residues. CDR3 in amino acids: CASSWTGDTEAFF. In nucleotides, the CDR3 is TGTGCCAGTAGTTGGACAGGGGACACTGAAGCTTTCTTT.

This clonotype was seen many times. V gene TRBV19 combines with J gene TRBJ2-3, with 11 bases matching TRBD2. This CDR3 spans 15 amino acids. The V gene end was trimmed by 3 bases and the J gene end by 5 bases; junction bases not matched to a gene: 4. The germline gives CDR1 LNHDA, CDR2 SQIVND (reference sequence). In DNA, the CDR3 is TGTGCCAGTAGTATTAGCGGGAGGGCCGAAGATACGCAGTATTTT. It specifies CASSISGRAEDTQYF.

This clonotype has ten or more counts. The gene calls are TRBV4-2 and TRBJ2-1, with 8 bases fitting TRBD2. Germline-derived CDR1 and CDR2 are LGHNA and YNFKEQ. The CDR3 sequence is 16 residues long. V lost 0 bases and J lost 8; bases outside the gene matches: 9. The CDR3 DNA reads as TGTGCCAGCAGCCAAGATATACGGGGGGGCCTCGATGAGCAGTTCTTC. It translates to CASSQDIRGGLDEQFF.

This clonotype was found many times. The chain employs TRBV18 and TRBJ1-2; TRBD1 might be the D (6 bases). The CDR3 runs 14 residues. V shed 3 bases and J shed 4 bases, with 12 bases lying between them. Germline loops: CDR1 KGHSH, CDR2 LQKENI. CDR3 nucleotides: TGTGCCAGCTCACCCCCGACAGGACTCTATGGCTACACCTTC. This encodes CASSPPTGLYGYTF.

This clonotype appeared a few times. CDR3 nucleotides: TGTGCCAGCAGCCAAGAAGGGGGCCAAGAGACCCAGTACTTC. Amino acids: CASSQEGGQETQYF. This chain connects TRBV4-2 to TRBJ2-5, with D perhaps TRBD1 (6 bases). V gave up 0 bases and J gave up 1 base, with 6 bases separating them. The CDR3 length is 14 residues. Germline V gives CDR1 LGHNA, CDR2 YNFKEQ.

This clonotype was counted many times. The gene calls are TRBV2 and TRBJ1-6; D remains unclear. Looked up from germline, CDR1 is SNHLY and CDR2 is FYNNEI. This CDR3 has 12 residues. V was trimmed by 7 bases and J by 9 bases, leaving 10 bases between them. The DNA of the CDR3 is TGTGCCAGCAAGATCAGGATTTCACCCCTCCACTTT. This translates into CASKIRISPLHF.

This clonotype was seen only a few times. The chain employs TRBV6-5 and TRBJ1-3; D is possibly TRBD1 (5 bases). The CDR3 runs to 19 residues. The germline V gene has CDR1 MNHEY and CDR2 SVGAGI. V was trimmed by 5 bases and J by 1 base, leaving 24 bases between them. CDR3 amino acids: CASSRTSQVLLGSGNTIYF. CDR3 DNA: TGTGCCAGCAGTCGAACCTCACAGGTGCTCTTAGGGTCTGGAAACACCATATATTTT.

This clonotype was seen repeatedly, ten times or more. This sequence joins TRBV7-6 and TRBJ1-2; D uncertain. The CDR3 covers 22 residues. V was clipped by 3 bases and J by 4 bases, with 36 bases between them. Per germline, CDR1 SGHVS and CDR2 FNYEAQ. The CDR3 region is CASSFSKTPRDPSLTDSYGYTF. The CDR3 DNA sequence: TGTGCCAGCAGCTTTTCCAAAACACCGCGAGATCCATCGCTCACTGATTCCTATGGCTACACCTTC.

In regard to this clonotype: A much more abundant neighbour one base away suggests this may be a read error. The chain has TRBV5-1 and TRBJ1-2, with D possibly TRBD1 on 6 matching bases. The germline V gene encodes CDR1 SGHRS and CDR2 YFSETQ. CDR3 length: 18 amino acids. V lost 4 bases, J lost 4 bases, and 26 bases lay in between. CDR3 protein: CASSKGGTEFYNFYGYTF. The DNA for the CDR3 is TGCGCCAGCAGCAAAGGGGGGACGGAGTTCTACAATTTCTATGGCTACACCTTC.

In the case of this clonotype: One end of the junction is discordant with germline, which a read error may explain. This chain connects TRBV2 to TRBJ2-4, with D perhaps TRBD1 or TRBD2 (6 bases each). Germline V gene lookup returns CDR1 SNHLY and CDR2 FYNNEI. The CDR3 has 12 residues. In DNA form, the CDR3 reads TGTGCCAGCAGTGTCGGGGGCAACATTCGGTACTTC. Its protein is CASSVGGNIRYF.

This clonotype has a count of ten or more. This chain links TRBV5-1 with TRBJ2-7, with D possibly matching TRBD2 (7 bases). The CDR3 runs to 13 residues. Looked up from germline, CDR1 is SGHRS and CDR2 is YFSETQ. V lost 4 bases and J lost 4, with 12 bases in between. The CDR3 is CASSGGAGYEQYF. CDR3 nucleotides: TGCGCCAGCAGCGGGGGGGCGGGATACGAGCAGTACTTC.

This clonotype was seen ten or more times. V usage is TRBV11-1 and J usage is TRBJ2-5; D may be TRBD1 or TRBD2 (5 bases each). Trimming removed 5 bases from V and 2 bases from J, with 12 bases in between. Germline V gene lookup returns CDR1 SGHAT and CDR2 FQDESV (reference sequence). The CDR3 covers 14 residues. CDR3 sequence reads: CASSIPGRQETQYF. The CDR3 DNA follows: TGTGCCAGCAGCATACCGGGACGACAAGAGACCCAGTACTTC.

The chain is built from TRBV7-9 and TRBJ2-7, with 12 bases fitting TRBD2. The germline CDR1 and CDR2 sequences are SEHNR and FQNEAQ (reference sequence). The trim removed 5 bases at V and 3 bases at J, leaving 5 bases unmatched. The CDR3 runs to 15 residues. In DNA, the CDR3 is TGTGCCAGCAGCCTAACTAGCGGGGGGATCTACGAGCAGTACTTC. Its translation: CASSLTSGGIYEQYF. Full variable domain (outside the CDR3, taken from reference TRBV7-9 and TRBJ2-7): DTGVSQNPRHKITKRGQNVTFRCDPISEHNRLYWYRQTLGQGPEFLTYFQNEAQLEKSRLLSDRFSAERPKGSFSTLEIQRTEQGDSAMYLCASSLTSGGIYEQYFGPGTRLTVT.

This clonotype was found a few times. A much more abundant neighbour one base away suggests this may be a read error. The chain combines TRBV7-3 with TRBJ1-2; D possibly corresponds to TRBD1 (5 bases). CDR1 and CDR2 (germline): SGHTA, FQGTGA. CDR3 length equals 15 residues. The CDR3 DNA sequence: TGTGCCAGCAGCCGCCCTGGGGGTGGGAACTATGGCTACCCCTTC. Translating gives CASSRPGGGNYGYPF. Drawing the rest from reference TRBV7-3 and TRBJ1-2, the complete variable domain is GAGVSQTPSNKVTEKGKYVELRCDPISGHTALYWYRQSLGQGPEFLIYFQGTGAADDSGLPNDRFFAVRPEGSVSTLKIQRTERGDSAVYLCASSRPGGGNYGYPFGSGTRLTVV.

In its sample, this clonotype was seen many times. The chain is built from TRBV11-2 and TRBJ1-6; D is undetermined. This CDR3 spans 14 amino acids. V lost 0 bases and J 7 bases, leaving 7 bases between the germline ends. Germline CDR1 SGHAT, CDR2 FQNNGV. CDR3 residues: CASSLEVGNSPLHF. The CDR3 nucleotides are TGTGCCAGCAGCTTAGAGGTGGGAAATTCACCCCTCCACTTT.

In its sample, this clonotype was seen many times. This rearrangement joins TRBV9 to TRBJ2-2, with TRBD2 matching over 9 bases. The CDR3 totals 16 residues. Trimming removed 0 bases from V and 7 bases from J; junction bases left unmatched: 7. The germline CDR1 and CDR2 sequences are SGDLS and YYNGEE. The CDR3 sequence: CASSVVGSGSSGELFF. In DNA, the CDR3 is TGTGCCAGCAGCGTAGTTGGTAGCGGGAGTAGCGGGGAGCTGTTTTTT.